The 17 T cell receptor beta chains below all came from one sample that was sequenced in a study of Ad26.COV2.S vaccination and SARS-CoV-2 variants. The treatment: some 19 received Ad26.COV2.S at low or high dose, single or two shots; about 5 received placebo; per-sample allocation not given. Each sample was drawn 63 days after the first injection (of vaccine or placebo). Libraries were prepared by immunoSEQ multiplex PCR; TCRdb keeps only in-frame clonotypes and omits some of them. The top ten hold 3.3% of the sample, which has around 370,000 clones, more than 75% seen once. The sample in question was peripheral blood, obtained in a trial of Ad26.COV2.S vaccine versus placebo. The receptor source for this set is a person between 18 and 60 years old who received the Ad26.COV2.S COVID-19 vaccine or a placebo.

The chain employs TRBV21-1 and TRBJ2-3; the D segment call TRBD2 is taken from the table without a DNA check. TRBV21-1 constitutes a pseudogene. The CDR3 loop spans 20 amino acids. The CDR3 spells CASSKISGYGIRESTDTQYF. The CDR3 coding sequence is TGTGCCAGCAGCAAAATATCCGGGTATGGGATACGGGAATCAACAGATACGCAGTATTTT.

This clone showed up just once. The rearrangement links TRBV19 to TRBJ2-2; D gene ambiguous. CDR3 length: 15 residues. V was cut by 3 bases and J by 0 bases, with 8 bases left in between. Germline V gene lookup returns CDR1 LNHDA and CDR2 SQIVND (reference sequence). CDR3 nucleotide sequence: TGTGCCAGTAGTATGCAGGAGACGAACACCGGGGAGCTGTTTTTT. Translating gives CASSMQETNTGELFF. Full variable domain (outside the CDR3, taken from reference TRBV19 and TRBJ2-2): DGGITQSPKYLFRKEGQNVTLSCEQNLNHDAMYWYRQDPGQGLRLIYYSQIVNDFQKGDIAEGYSVSREKKESFPLTVTSAQKNPTAFYLCASSMQETNTGELFFGEGSRLTVL.

This clone was counted a few times. The rearrangement uses TRBV30 and TRBJ2-1, with 7 bases lining up with TRBD1. Trimming took 4 bases from V and 14 from J; bases not matched to a gene: 11. Germline CDR1 reads GTSNPN; CDR2 reads SVGIG (reference sequence). The CDR3 length is 12 residues. This CDR3 is CAWTKATGLKFF. Written as DNA, the CDR3 is TGTGCCTGGACCAAAGCGACAGGGTTGAAGTTCTTC.

The rearrangement links TRBV5-1 to TRBJ2-2; no definite D call. CDR1 SGHRS and CDR2 YFSETQ come from the germline V gene. V shed 0 bases and J shed 5 bases, with 14 bases lying between them. This CDR3 region has 16 residues. CDR3 sequence (DNA): TGCGCCAGCAGCTTGGGTATGGGTACTGTGACCGGGGAGCTGTTTTTT. This translates into CASSLGMGTVTGELFF.

The J gene is TRBJ1-2, the V gene TRBV6-5; D call uncertain. The CDR3 spans 16 residues. CDR1 and CDR2 (germline): MNHEY, SVGAGI. The ends were cut back, 0 bases at V and 4 bases at J, with 15 bases in the middle. The CDR3 sequence is CASSYSGGDIRYGYTF. CDR3 DNA sequence: TGTGCCAGCAGTTACTCCGGCGGGGATATCCGCTATGGCTACACCTTC.

This clone was seen just once. This chain uses TRBV5-6 with TRBJ1-1, with D hard to call. The CDR3 runs 14 residues. CDR1 is SGHDT and CDR2 is YYEEEE in the germline V gene. Trimming cost V 0 bases and J 1 base, with 7 bases left between them. The CDR3 sequence is CASSLEGENTEAFF. DNA for the CDR3: TGTGCCAGCAGCTTGGAGGGAGAGAACACTGAAGCTTTCTTT.

This clone was observed a handful of times. The V and J genes are TRBV28 and TRBJ1-1; D call uncertain. Germline V gene lookup returns CDR1 MDHEN and CDR2 SYDVKM. V lost 6 bases to trimming and J lost 1 base, with 12 bases between them. This CDR3 has 14 residues. The CDR3 DNA reads TGTGCCAGCAGCTACGGGGTCGGGAACACTGAAGCTTTCTTT. It specifies CASSYGVGNTEAFF.

This clone was detected only once. This rearrangement joins TRBV7-9 to TRBJ2-2; tentative D call: TRBD1 (6 bases). The CDR3 loop spans 17 amino acids. V lost 5 bases to trimming and J lost 4 bases, with 20 bases between them. Germline CDR1 SEHNR, CDR2 FQNEAQ (reference sequence). Written as DNA, the CDR3 is TGTGCCAGCAGCCCCCGGAGCAGGGGCGGCGTCACCGGGGAGCTGTTTTTT. This gives the protein CASSPRSRGGVTGELFF.

The CDR3 is CASSQSKTGTSGNTIYF. The DNA for the CDR3 is TGCGCCAGCAGTCAATCGAAGACAGGGACCTCTGGAAACACCATATATTTT. This sequence joins TRBV23-1 and TRBJ1-3; 7 positions agree with TRBD1. TRBV23-1 is treated as an ORF (open reading frame) with a function not yet certain. This CDR3 has 17 amino acids. With V trimmed by 0 bases and J by 0 bases, 5 bases remained unmatched.

This chain connects TRBV5-8 to TRBJ1-2, with D perhaps matching TRBD1 (6 bases). This CDR3 is 16 amino acids long. The germline V gene encodes CDR1 SGHTS and CDR2 YDEGEE. V gave up 4 bases and J gave up 5 bases, with 21 bases separating them. CDR3 loop: CASSHDSGGALYGYTF. The CDR3 region has the DNA TGTGCCAGCAGCCATGATAGTGGGGGCGCTTTGTATGGCTACACCTTC.

In this sample, this clone turned up once. This chain links TRBV4-3 with TRBJ2-1; maybe TRBD2 (6 bases). Germline assignment: CDR1 LGHNA and CDR2 YSLEER. The CDR3 has 19 residues. Trimming left V 0 bases short and J 0 bases short, with 18 bases between. The CDR3 DNA is TGCGCCAGCAGCCAAGAGGGGACCATGGCGGGGAGCTCCTACAATGAGCAGTTCTTC. This sequence encodes CASSQEGTMAGSSYNEQFF.

This clone was seen a single time. V is TRBV7-2 and J is TRBJ2-7; D gene ambiguous. Trimming shortened V by 2 bases and J by 4 bases, and 9 bases separated the two germline ends. The CDR3 runs 13 residues. In germline, CDR1 is SGHTA, CDR2 FQGNSA. The DNA of the CDR3 is TGTGCCAGCAGCTTACTGGCGGCTTACGAGCAGTACTTC. Its translation: CASSLLAAYEQYF.

The V gene is TRBV9, the J gene TRBJ2-3, with unresolved D. Trimming shortened V by 4 bases and J by 4 bases, and 16 bases separated the two germline ends. CDR3 length: 15 residues. Germline V gene lookup returns CDR1 SGDLS and CDR2 YYNGEE. CDR3 nucleotide sequence: TGTGCCAGCAGCCCCGATGCGGTGCAGGCAGATACGCAGTATTTT. Translation: CASSPDAVQADTQYF.

This chain links TRBV5-6 with TRBJ1-5; 7 bases map to TRBD1. The CDR3 has 15 amino acids. Germline assignment: CDR1 SGHDT and CDR2 YYEEEE. J lost 3 bases, V lost 2 bases, and 5 bases had no gene match. CDR3: CASSLRQGNNQPQHF. The CDR3 DNA follows: TGTGCCAGCAGCTTAAGACAGGGCAACAATCAGCCCCAGCATTTT.

V is TRBV29-1 and J is TRBJ2-1; 7 bases are a match to TRBD1. There are 12 residues in the CDR3. The trim removed 5 bases at V and 5 bases at J, leaving 3 bases unmatched. Germline V gene data show CDR1 as SQVTM and CDR2 as ANQGSEA. The chain's CDR3 is CSVYRGDNEQFF. The CDR3 nucleotides read TGCAGCGTTTACAGGGGAGACAATGAGCAGTTCTTC.

The chain has TRBV7-9 and TRBJ2-1; D not resolved. Germline V gene lookup returns CDR1 SEHNR and CDR2 FQNEAQ (reference sequence). V lost 1 base and J 7 bases, leaving 11 bases between the germline ends. The CDR3 spans 14 residues. CDR3 nucleotides: TGTGCCAGCAGCTTAGTGGGTGGATTTAATGAGCAGTTCTTC. It translates to CASSLVGGFNEQFF.

V gene TRBV5-1 combines with J gene TRBJ1-1; 9 positions match TRBD1. The V gene end was trimmed by 4 bases and the J gene end by 4 bases; junction bases not matched to a gene: 8. CDR3 length equals 15 residues. CDR1 and CDR2 (germline): SGHRS, YFSETQ. CDR3 region: CASSLLGQGGTEAFF. The CDR3 nucleotides read TGCGCCAGCAGCCTGTTGGGACAGGGAGGCACTGAAGCTTTCTTT.